This TCR beta chain was sequenced during a study of blood T cell repertoires in COVID-19 (dated by TCRdb to the early 2020s). About the study as a whole: The collaborator samples originated in the United States, Italy and Spain and spanned the acute and convalescent phases of COVID-19. Where available, HLA class I and class II types were taken from metadata supplied by the sample provider and were not determined by assay-based typing. The dataset comprised deeply sampled blood TCRbeta repertoires from subjects exposed to, actively infected with, or recovered from COVID-19. The repertoires were released in a freely available public database meant as a resource for research on the immune response to SARS-CoV-2. The material from the prospective study consisted of cDNA or gDNA derived from T cells, B-cell-depleted T cells, or PBMCs. The sample metadata nearly always contained a de-identified subject ID, COVID-19 status, age in years and sex. The samples were drawn from two sources: the first 160 participants of the ongoing ImmuneRACE study, and fewer than 1,500 subjects contributed by 6 global collaborators.

Comment on this clone: Its target antigen remains unknown. Nothing much larger sits one base from this clone, and base qualities are not available.

The immunoSEQ Assay, a bias-controlled multiplex PCR, was used to amplify TCRbeta CDR3 regions from genomic DNA. Per the original workflow: The number of nucleated cells in each sample was estimated by amplification of reference gene primers within the assay. To quantify the absolute abundance of each unique TCRbeta CDR3 rearrangement, sequence reads were collapsed and filtered. For each sample, productive Simpson clonality was calculated by taking the square root of Simpson's diversity index across productive rearrangements. As stored in TCRdb, this immuneACCESS dataset retains in-frame rearrangements with V and J assigned. A fraction of the clones does not appear; measured against another copy, unresolved V genes explain less than half of the discrepancy, and the remainder lacks a known reason. D and trimming come from the DNA, and the V and J calls and clone size come from that table. The sample has roughly 240,000 clones on record, more than 70% of them singletons. The top ten constitute approximately 2.1% of the sample.

What the study reported, not specific to this receptor: How much clinical and demographic metadata was included differed by source and by participant, and the metadata was provided uncurated.

Enrolling through a virtual design, the prospective study's participants ranged in age from roughly 18 to 95 years and lived across 24 United States geographic areas. Cohort assignment in the prospective study relied on participant-reported clinical history from a screening survey and a study questionnaire. Recovered participants in ImmuneRACE Cohort 3 were defined as having two consecutive negative NP/OP PCR tests, clearance from a healthcare professional, or resolution of symptoms. In the prospective study, mobile phlebotomists collected whole blood, serum and a nasopharyngeal or oropharyngeal swab from each participant. Participants in the prospective study had the option to provide additional blood draws and questionnaires over a roughly 2-month period. Blood samples from the prospective study were shipped frozen or at room temperature prior to DNA extraction. The clonotype comes from a woman in her forties or fifties who had recovered from COVID-19. The sample taken for sequencing was PBMCs or T cells enriched from blood (not recorded which).

The nucleotide sequence reads TGTGCCAGCAGCCAACGTGGTAGCGCTGAAGCTTTCTTT. This is translated as CASSQRGSAEAFF. The chain uses TRBV3-1 (or the pseudogene TRBV3-2) and TRBJ1-1, with the D gene not confidently named. The CDR3 has 13 amino acids, counting the end cysteine and phenylalanine. The sequence is cut down to CDR3 DNA, 39 bases in frame from base 1. V is shortened by 2 bases, J by 6 bases, and the region joining them spans 10 bases. In the germline V gene (reference sequence), CDR1 corresponds to LGHDT and CDR2 to YNNKEL.